These 28 T cell receptor beta chains share one sample of origin, sequenced in a study of Ad26.COV2.S vaccination and SARS-CoV-2 variants. Indicated treatment: about 20 received Ad26.COV2.S at low or high dose, single or two shots; 5 received placebo; per-sample allocation not given. Sampling happened 63 days after the first vaccine or placebo injection. The method was immunoSEQ multiplex PCR; TCRdb's version includes in-frame clones alone and lacks a portion of them. The table has roughly 500,000 clones, 75% to 90% seen once; the top ten hold approximately 2.5%. The sequences come from peripheral blood, collected in a trial of Ad26.COV2.S vaccine versus placebo. These receptors originate from a person between 18 and 59 years old who received the Ad26.COV2.S COVID-19 vaccine or a placebo.

The chain uses TRBV6-5 and TRBJ1-3, with D possibly being TRBD1 (5 bases). Per germline, CDR1 MNHEY and CDR2 SVGAGI. Between the trimmed V and J ends, which lost 11 bases and 4 bases, there was a span of 12 bases. This CDR3 comprises 12 residues. This CDR3 is CAALGDGNTIYF. In DNA form, the CDR3 reads TGTGCCGCGCTGGGGGACGGAAACACCATATATTTT.

J is TRBJ1-4 and V is TRBV29-1; TRBD1 might be the D (6 bases). The CDR3 is 14 residues long. Germline values: CDR1 SQVTM, CDR2 ANQGSEA. V was trimmed by 6 bases and J by 6 bases, leaving 17 bases between them. The CDR3 bases are TGCAGCGTGGGGGCCTGGGGAGAGGATGAAAAACTGTTTTTT. This gives the protein CSVGAWGEDEKLFF.

The V call is TRBV4-2, the J call TRBJ2-7; D might be TRBD1 (6 bases). CDR3 length: 17 residues. V dropped 0 bases and J dropped 0 bases, with 15 bases sitting between them. Looked up from germline, CDR1 is LGHNA and CDR2 is YNFKEQ. The CDR3 DNA sequence: TGTGCCAGCAGCCAAGATCAGGGGCCCCCCCTCTCCTACGAGCAGTACTTC. Its translation: CASSQDQGPPLSYEQYF.

The genes are TRBV2 and TRBJ2-2; D remains ambiguous. Germline V gene sequence: CDR1 SNHLY, CDR2 FYNNEI. The V end lost 8 bases, the J end lost 6 bases, and 16 bases lay between the germline ends. The CDR3 extends over 14 amino acids. CDR3 protein: CASQTGSVSGELFF. CDR3 coding DNA: TGTGCCAGCCAGACGGGTTCAGTATCCGGGGAGCTGTTTTTT.

A single count supports this clone. CDR3 in amino acids: CASSLLGPGTTEAFF. The DNA of the CDR3 is TGCGCCAGCAGCTTACTCGGGCCAGGGACCACTGAAGCTTTCTTT. The rearrangement uses TRBV5-1 and TRBJ1-1; D perhaps matches TRBD1 (5 bases). Trimming pared 2 bases from V and 4 bases from J, leaving 15 bases between. This CDR3 has 15 residues. Looked up from germline, CDR1 is SGHRS and CDR2 is YFSETQ.

This chain connects TRBV7-9 to TRBJ2-5; 8 bases are a match to TRBD1. The CDR3 covers 14 residues. V trimming: 5 bases; J trimming: 1 base; junction bases outside the gene matches: 3. Germline assignment: CDR1 SEHNR and CDR2 FQNEAQ (reference sequence). CDR3 protein: CASSQDRVQETQYF. For the CDR3, the DNA is TGTGCCAGCAGCCAGGACAGGGTCCAAGAGACCCAGTACTTC.

This chain links TRBV18 with TRBJ1-3; a possible D gene is TRBD1 (5 bases). Trimming left V 6 bases short and J 3 bases short, with 12 bases between. Germline CDR1 reads KGHSH; CDR2 reads LQKENI. CDR3 length: 14 residues. The CDR3 nucleotides read TGTGCCAGCTCCCAAGACAGAGGTGGAAACACCATATATTTT. Its translation is CASSQDRGGNTIYF.

V gene TRBV19 combines with J gene TRBJ1-2, with D hard to call. This CDR3 is built from 15 residues. Trimming took 1 base from V and 8 from J, leaving 17 bases between them. Germline V gene data show CDR1 as LNHDA and CDR2 as SQIVND (reference sequence). CDR3 in amino acids: CASSIGRRPSGGYTF. As DNA, the CDR3 is TGTGCCAGTAGTATAGGGAGACGGCCTTCTGGAGGCTACACCTTC.

V and J are TRBV5-1 and TRBJ2-1; 7 nucleotides line up with TRBD1. The CDR3 is 17 residues long. The junction had 15 bases not matched to a gene; V was cut back by 4 bases and J by 5 bases. Germline V gene lookup returns CDR1 SGHRS and CDR2 YFSETQ. The CDR3 coding sequence is TGCGCCAGCAGCCCAATGCCTCCAGGGGGAGTCCACAATGAGCAGTTCTTC. Protein product: CASSPMPPGGVHNEQFF.

This clone was observed a handful of times. The chain employs TRBV9 and TRBJ1-3, with a weak D call TRBD1 (6 bases). Germline V lookup: CDR1 SGDLS, CDR2 YYNGEE. The CDR3 is 18 residues long. V shed 7 bases and J shed 8 bases, with 31 bases lying between them. The CDR3 spells CASRSGALSRPLEHTIYF. The CDR3 DNA is TGTGCCAGCCGGTCAGGGGCATTATCTAGGCCTCTGGAACACACCATATATTTT.

This chain links TRBV18 with TRBJ1-1, with TRBD1 as a possible D gene (5 bases). V was cut by 6 bases and J by 3 bases, with 17 bases left in between. Germline V gives CDR1 KGHSH, CDR2 LQKENI. The CDR3 has 15 amino acids. DNA for the CDR3: TGTGCCAGCTCTTCTCAGGTAGGCAGGGACACTGAAGCTTTCTTT. It is translated as CASSSQVGRDTEAFF.

This rearrangement joins TRBV5-1 to TRBJ2-3; TRBD2 matches at 7 bases. Germline V gives CDR1 SGHRS, CDR2 YFSETQ. The J segment lost 2 bases and the V segment lost 2 bases, leaving 5 bases of the junction unmatched. This CDR3 is 15 amino acids long. This chain's CDR3 is CASSFRDYSTDTQYF. CDR3 nucleotides: TGCGCCAGCAGCTTCCGGGACTATTCCACAGATACGCAGTATTTT. Using reference TRBV5-1 and TRBJ2-3 for the parts outside the CDR3, the full variable domain is KAGVTQTPRYLIKTRGQQVTLSCSPISGHRSVSWYQQTPGQGLQFLFEYFSETQRNKGNFPGRFSGRQFSNSRSEMNVSTLELGDSALYLCASSFRDYSTDTQYFGPGTRLTVL.

V and J are TRBV6-5 and TRBJ1-4; D not certain. Per the germline V gene, CDR1 is MNHEY and CDR2 is SVGAGI. CDR3 length: 14 amino acids. The V and J ends lost 6 bases and 5 bases respectively, with 13 bases between them. CDR3 nucleotides: TGTGCCAGCAGGATGGGAGGGAGGAATGAAAAACTGTTTTTT. This codes for CASRMGGRNEKLFF.

This chain uses TRBV4-2 with TRBJ1-6; D is unclear. Germline values: CDR1 LGHNA, CDR2 YNFKEQ. The CDR3 loop spans 14 amino acids. V was cut by 3 bases and J by 7 bases, with 10 bases left in between. CDR3 DNA sequence: TGTGCCAGCAGCCAGGGGATTTGGAATTCACCCCTCCACTTT. It yields the protein CASSQGIWNSPLHF.

The chain employs TRBV18 and TRBJ1-2; 7 bases fit TRBD1. The V gene end was trimmed by 0 bases and the J gene end by 4 bases; junction bases not matched to a gene: 20. There are 20 residues in the CDR3. Per the germline V gene, CDR1 is KGHSH and CDR2 is LQKENI. The CDR3, as DNA: TGTGCCAGCTCACCACCGGGTGCCCCTGGGACAGAAATGTTAGGCTATGGCTACACCTTC. Its translation: CASSPPGAPGTEMLGYGYTF. The complete variable domain, with remaining parts taken from reference TRBV18 and TRBJ1-2, reads NAGVMQNPRHLVRRRGQEARLRCSPMKGHSHVYWYRQLPEEGLKFMVYLQKENIIDESGMPKERFSAEFPKEGPSILRIQQVVRGDSAAYFCASSPPGAPGTEMLGYGYTFGSGTRLTVV.

The rearrangement links TRBV18 to TRBJ1-2; D remains ambiguous. The germline V and J ends were trimmed by 2 bases and 7 bases, with 17 bases remaining between them. The CDR3 is 15 amino acids. Germline CDR1 is KGHSH and CDR2 is LQKENI. The CDR3 region is CASSPLPGSSSGYTF. Written as DNA, the CDR3 is TGTGCCAGCTCACCATTACCGGGATCATCGTCTGGCTACACCTTC.

The genes are TRBV5-1 and TRBJ2-5, with D possibly matching TRBD1 (6 bases). The V and J ends lost 4 bases and 0 bases respectively, with 7 bases between them. Germline V CDR1 and CDR2: SGHRS, YFSETQ. This CDR3 has 13 residues. DNA for the CDR3: TGCGCCAGCAGCCGGGACAACCAAGAGACCCAGTACTTC. Protein product: CASSRDNQETQYF.

V is TRBV4-1 and J is TRBJ2-3; D is possibly TRBD1 (7 bases). The ends were cut back, 2 bases at V and 6 bases at J, with 15 bases in the middle. Germline CDR1 MGHRA, CDR2 YSYEKL. The CDR3 has 15 amino acids. In DNA, the CDR3 is TGCGCCAGCAGCCAACAGGACAGGAGGGGGGATACGCAGTATTTT. Its translation is CASSQQDRRGDTQYF.

The rearrangement joins TRBV9 to TRBJ1-4, with unresolved D. Trimming cost V 0 bases and J 2 bases, with 5 bases left between them. This CDR3 has 14 amino acids. CDR1 is SGDLS and CDR2 is YYNGEE in the germline V gene. CDR3: CASSVEGTNEKLFF. CDR3 DNA: TGTGCCAGCAGCGTAGAAGGGACTAATGAAAAACTGTTTTTT.

The chain has TRBV5-1 and TRBJ2-5, with D unresolved. The germline V gene encodes CDR1 SGHRS and CDR2 YFSETQ. The CDR3 has 15 amino acids. Trimming left V 0 bases short and J 0 bases short, with 9 bases between. The CDR3, as DNA: TGCGCCAGCAGCTTGGGTGGCATGTACCAAGAGACCCAGTACTTC. Protein product: CASSLGGMYQETQYF.

The chain carries TRBV4-1 and TRBJ2-1; 7 nucleotides match TRBD2. J lost 10 bases, V lost 1 base, and 13 bases had no gene match. The CDR3 runs 16 residues. Germline V CDR1 and CDR2: MGHRA, YSYEKL. Written as DNA, the CDR3 is TGCGCCAGCAGCCAAGTTCCCCCACACATGGGGGGGGAGCAGTTCTTC. Translation gives CASSQVPPHMGGEQFF.

The chain recombines TRBV15 with TRBJ2-1; D tentatively fits TRBD1 or TRBD2 (5 bases each). This CDR3 has 13 residues. The germline V gene encodes CDR1 LNHNV and CDR2 YYDKDF (reference sequence). Deletions cut 4 bases from V and 4 bases from J, with 8 bases between. The CDR3 nucleotides read TGTGCCACCAGCATAGGGGAGTACAATGAGCAGTTCTTC. Translation gives CATSIGEYNEQFF.

This chain links TRBV15 with TRBJ1-1; D perhaps matches TRBD1 (6 bases). The CDR3 runs to 13 residues. Looked up from germline, CDR1 is LNHNV and CDR2 is YYDKDF (reference sequence). Trimming took off 0 bases at V and 11 bases at J, with 13 bases between the two ends. As DNA, the CDR3 is TGTGCCACCAGCAGAGATATGACAGGCTGGGCTTTCTTT. As protein: CATSRDMTGWAFF.

The rearrangement joins TRBV6-5 to TRBJ1-2, with TRBD1 identical over 7 bases. Germline CDR1 MNHEY, CDR2 SVGAGI. Trimming at V came to 6 bases and at J to 5 bases, leaving 9 bases not matched to a gene. CDR3 size: 14 residues. CDR3 sequence (DNA): TGTGCCAGCAGGCCCGGGACAGCGAATTATGGCTACACCTTC. It yields the protein CASRPGTANYGYTF.

The chain combines TRBV7-2 with TRBJ2-3; 9 nucleotides line up with TRBD2. Germline-derived CDR1 and CDR2 are SGHTA and FQGNSA. V shed 4 bases, J shed 3 bases, and the junction held 14 bases outside the gene matches. CDR3 length: 18 residues. CDR3 protein: CASSSAYFSGGRTDTQYF. CDR3 coding DNA: TGTGCCAGCAGCTCCGCCTACTTTAGCGGGGGACGAACAGATACGCAGTATTTT.

The chain carries TRBV6-5 and TRBJ2-5, with D possibly TRBD2 on 6 matching bases. Trimming cost V 7 bases and J 5 bases, with 14 bases left between them. CDR3 length: 13 amino acids. Germline loops: CDR1 MNHEY, CDR2 SVGAGI. CDR3 DNA sequence: TGTGCCAGCACGGAGGGGCTGAGGGAGACCCAGTACTTC. Its protein product is CASTEGLRETQYF.

The chain is built from TRBV7-9 and TRBJ1-2; D remains ambiguous. The germline V gene has CDR1 SEHNR and CDR2 FQNEAQ (reference sequence). V was trimmed by 1 base and J by 5 bases, leaving 11 bases between them. This CDR3 contains 14 residues. Here the CDR3 DNA reads TGTGCCAGCAGCTTAGTAGTCTCCTGGTATGGCTACACCTTC. Translating gives CASSLVVSWYGYTF.

V and J are TRBV7-9 and TRBJ2-3; D is perhaps TRBD1 (5 bases). The CDR3 extends over 13 amino acids. Germline V gene data show CDR1 as SEHNR and CDR2 as FQNEAQ (reference sequence). Trimming left V 2 bases short and J 6 bases short, with 9 bases between. The CDR3 sequence: CASSLIGADTQYF. CDR3 nucleotide sequence: TGTGCCAGCAGCTTAATAGGGGCGGATACGCAGTATTTT.